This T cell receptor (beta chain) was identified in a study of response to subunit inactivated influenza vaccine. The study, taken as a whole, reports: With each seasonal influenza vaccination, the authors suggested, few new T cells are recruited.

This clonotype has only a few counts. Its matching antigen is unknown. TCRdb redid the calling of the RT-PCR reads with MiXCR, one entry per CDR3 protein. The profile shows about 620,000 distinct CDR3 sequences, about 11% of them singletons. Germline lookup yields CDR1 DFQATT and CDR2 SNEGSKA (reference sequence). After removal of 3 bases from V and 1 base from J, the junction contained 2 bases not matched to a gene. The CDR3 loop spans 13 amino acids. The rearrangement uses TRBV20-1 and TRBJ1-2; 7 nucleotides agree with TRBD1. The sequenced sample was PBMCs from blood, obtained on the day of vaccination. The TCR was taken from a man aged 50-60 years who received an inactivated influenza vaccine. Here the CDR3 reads CSARDRNNYGYTF. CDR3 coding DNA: TGCAGTGCTAGGGACAGGAATAACTATGGCTACACCTTC.